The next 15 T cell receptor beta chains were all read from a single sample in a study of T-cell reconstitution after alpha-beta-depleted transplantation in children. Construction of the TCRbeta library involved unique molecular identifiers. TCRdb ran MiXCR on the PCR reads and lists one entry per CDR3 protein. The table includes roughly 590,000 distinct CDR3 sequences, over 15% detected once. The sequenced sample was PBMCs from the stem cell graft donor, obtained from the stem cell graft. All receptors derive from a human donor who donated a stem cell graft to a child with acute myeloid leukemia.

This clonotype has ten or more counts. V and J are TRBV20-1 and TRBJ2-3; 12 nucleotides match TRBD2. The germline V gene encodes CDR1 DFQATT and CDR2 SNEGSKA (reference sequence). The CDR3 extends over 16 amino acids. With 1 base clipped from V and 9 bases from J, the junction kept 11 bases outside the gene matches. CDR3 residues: CSARVPLAGGHKTQYF. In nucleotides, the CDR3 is TGCAGTGCTAGAGTTCCCCTAGCGGGGGGGCACAAAACGCAGTATTTT.

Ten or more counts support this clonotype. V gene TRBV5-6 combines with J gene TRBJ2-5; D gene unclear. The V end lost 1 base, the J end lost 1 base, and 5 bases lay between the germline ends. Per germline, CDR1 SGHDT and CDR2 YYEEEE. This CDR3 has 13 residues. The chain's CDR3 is CASSLRIQETQYF. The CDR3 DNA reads TGTGCCAGCAGCTTGCGGATCCAAGAGACCCAGTACTTC.

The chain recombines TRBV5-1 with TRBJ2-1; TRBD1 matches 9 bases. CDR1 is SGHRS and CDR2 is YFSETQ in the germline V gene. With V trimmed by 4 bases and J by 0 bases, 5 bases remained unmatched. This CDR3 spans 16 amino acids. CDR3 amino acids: CASSPAGQGSYNEQFF. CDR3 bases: TGCGCCAGCAGCCCGGCGGGACAGGGCTCCTACAATGAGCAGTTCTTC.

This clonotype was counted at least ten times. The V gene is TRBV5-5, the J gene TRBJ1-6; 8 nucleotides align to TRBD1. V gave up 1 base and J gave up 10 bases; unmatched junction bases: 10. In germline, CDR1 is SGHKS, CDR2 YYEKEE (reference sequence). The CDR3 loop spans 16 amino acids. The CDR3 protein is CASSLYWQGAGSPLHF. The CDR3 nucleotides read TGTGCCAGCAGCTTGTATTGGCAGGGGGCTGGCTCACCCCTCCACTTT.

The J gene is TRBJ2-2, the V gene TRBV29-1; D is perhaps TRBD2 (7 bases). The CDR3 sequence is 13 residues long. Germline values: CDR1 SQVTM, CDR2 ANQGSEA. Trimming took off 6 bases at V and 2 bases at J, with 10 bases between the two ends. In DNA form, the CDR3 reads TGCAGCGTGAGGGGGGGTAACACCGGGGAGCTGTTTTTT. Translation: CSVRGGNTGELFF.

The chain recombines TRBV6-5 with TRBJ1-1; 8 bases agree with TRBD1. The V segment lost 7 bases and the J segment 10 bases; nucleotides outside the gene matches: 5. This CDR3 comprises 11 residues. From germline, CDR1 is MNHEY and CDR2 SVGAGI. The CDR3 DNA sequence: TGTGCCAGCATCCAGGGGGCTGGAGCTTTCTTT. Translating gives CASIQGAGAFF.

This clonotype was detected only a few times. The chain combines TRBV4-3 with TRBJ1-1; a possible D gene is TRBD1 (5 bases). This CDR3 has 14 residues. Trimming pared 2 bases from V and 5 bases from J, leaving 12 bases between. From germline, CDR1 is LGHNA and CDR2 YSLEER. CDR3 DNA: TGCGCCAGCAGCCAATCGGGGCGTTGGACTGAAGCTTTCTTT. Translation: CASSQSGRWTEAFF.

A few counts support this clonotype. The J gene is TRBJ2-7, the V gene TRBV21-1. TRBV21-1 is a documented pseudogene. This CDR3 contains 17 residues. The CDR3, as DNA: TGTGCCAGCAGCAAAGAAGATTACAGAGTGAGATCCTACGAGCAGTACGTC. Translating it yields CASSKEDYRVRSYEQYV.

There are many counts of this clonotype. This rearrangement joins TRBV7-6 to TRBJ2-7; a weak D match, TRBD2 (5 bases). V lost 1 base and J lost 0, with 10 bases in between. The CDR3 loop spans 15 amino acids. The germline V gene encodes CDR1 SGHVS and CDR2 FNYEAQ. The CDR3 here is CASSLEVGSSYEQYF. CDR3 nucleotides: TGTGCCAGCAGCTTAGAGGTGGGGAGCTCCTACGAGCAGTACTTC.

The CDR3 DNA reads TGCAGTGCTAGGGCAGGGGAAGGGAATTCACCCCTCCACTTT. This sequence encodes CSARAGEGNSPLHF. The V call is TRBV20-1, the J call TRBJ1-6; D is perhaps TRBD1 (6 bases). CDR1 and CDR2 from the germline V gene are DFQATT and SNEGSKA (reference sequence). The CDR3 runs 14 residues. Trimming took off 3 bases at V and 7 bases at J, with 13 bases between the two ends.

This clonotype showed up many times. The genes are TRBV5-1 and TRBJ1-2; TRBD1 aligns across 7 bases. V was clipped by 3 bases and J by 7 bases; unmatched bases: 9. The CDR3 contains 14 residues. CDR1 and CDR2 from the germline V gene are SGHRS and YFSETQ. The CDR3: CASSSQGLPSGYTF. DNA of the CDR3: TGCGCCAGCAGCTCACAGGGGTTGCCGAGTGGCTACACCTTC.

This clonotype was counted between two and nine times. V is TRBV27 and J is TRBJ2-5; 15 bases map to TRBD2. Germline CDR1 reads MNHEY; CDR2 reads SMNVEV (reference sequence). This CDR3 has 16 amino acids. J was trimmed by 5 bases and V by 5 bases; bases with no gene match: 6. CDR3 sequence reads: CASSDSGTSGGETQYF. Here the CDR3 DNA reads TGTGCCAGCAGTGACTCCGGGACTAGCGGGGGGGAGACCCAGTACTTC.

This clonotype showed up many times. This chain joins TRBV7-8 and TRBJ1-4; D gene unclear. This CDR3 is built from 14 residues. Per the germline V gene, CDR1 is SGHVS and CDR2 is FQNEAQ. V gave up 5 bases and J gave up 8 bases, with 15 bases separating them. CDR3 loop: CASSPGRGWEKLFF. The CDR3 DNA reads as TGTGCCAGCAGCCCGGGAAGAGGTTGGGAAAAACTGTTTTTT.

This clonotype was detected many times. The CDR3 sequence: CASSLAQPPLHF. The CDR3 DNA follows: TGTGCCAGCAGTTTAGCCCAACCACCCCTCCACTTT. The chain is built from TRBV12-3 or TRBV12-4 and TRBJ1-6; no clear D. V dropped 0 bases and J dropped 11 bases, with 5 bases sitting between them. The CDR3 length is 12 residues.

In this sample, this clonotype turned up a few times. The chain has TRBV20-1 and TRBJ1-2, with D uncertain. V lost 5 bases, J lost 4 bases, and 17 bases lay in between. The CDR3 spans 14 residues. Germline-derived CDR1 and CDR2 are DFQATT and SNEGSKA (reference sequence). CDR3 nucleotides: TGCAGTGCTCCATGGACGTCCTCCCCCTATGGCTACACCTTC. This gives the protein CSAPWTSSPYGYTF.